This T cell receptor beta chain originates from a study of T cell changes during pregnancy in multiple sclerosis. Germline V gives CDR1 SGDLS, CDR2 YYNGEE. The CDR3 consists of 14 residues. Trimming removed 4 bases from V and 9 bases from J, with 17 bases in between. Using immunoSEQ multiplex PCR, the repertoire was profiled, and TCRdb retains in-frame clones only, with some absent. This sample has approximately 15,000 clones, with less than 90% found just once. Sample: CD8+ T cells from peripheral blood mononuclear cells, taken in the third trimester of pregnancy. This rearrangement joins TRBV9 to TRBJ2-1; the D gene is possibly TRBD2 (5 bases). The clonotype comes from a female donor in good health, enrolled as a control in a pregnancy study. DNA of the CDR3: TGTGCCAGCAGCTCCTCCGGGGTCTCCACTGAGCAGTTCTTC. It encodes CASSSSGVSTEQFF.